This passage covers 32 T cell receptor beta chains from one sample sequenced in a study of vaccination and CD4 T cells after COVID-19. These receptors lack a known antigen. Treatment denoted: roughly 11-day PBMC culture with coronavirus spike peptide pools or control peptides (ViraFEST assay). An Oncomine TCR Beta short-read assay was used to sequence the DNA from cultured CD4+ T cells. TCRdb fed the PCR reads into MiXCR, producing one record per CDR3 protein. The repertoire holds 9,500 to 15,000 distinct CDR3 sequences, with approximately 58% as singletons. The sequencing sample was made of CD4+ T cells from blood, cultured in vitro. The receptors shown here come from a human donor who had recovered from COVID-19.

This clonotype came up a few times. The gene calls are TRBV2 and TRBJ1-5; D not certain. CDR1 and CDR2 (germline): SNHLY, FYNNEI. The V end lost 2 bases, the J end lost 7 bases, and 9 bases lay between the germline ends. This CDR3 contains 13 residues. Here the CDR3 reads CASSESRLQPQHF. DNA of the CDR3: TGTGCCAGCAGTGAATCCCGCCTCCAGCCCCAGCATTTT.

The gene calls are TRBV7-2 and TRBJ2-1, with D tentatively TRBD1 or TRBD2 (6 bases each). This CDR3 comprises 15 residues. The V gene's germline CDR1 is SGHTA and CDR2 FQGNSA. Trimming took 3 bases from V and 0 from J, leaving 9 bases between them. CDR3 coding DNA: TGTGCCAGCAGCTTGCGGGACACCTCCTACAATGAGCAGTTCTTC. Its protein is CASSLRDTSYNEQFF.

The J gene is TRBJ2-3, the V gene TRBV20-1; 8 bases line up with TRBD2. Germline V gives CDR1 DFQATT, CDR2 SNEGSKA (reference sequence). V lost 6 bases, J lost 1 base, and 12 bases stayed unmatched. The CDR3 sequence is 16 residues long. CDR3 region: CSAQPRGGSRTDTQYF. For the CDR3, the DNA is TGCAGTGCCCAACCACGGGGGGGATCTCGCACAGATACGCAGTATTTT.

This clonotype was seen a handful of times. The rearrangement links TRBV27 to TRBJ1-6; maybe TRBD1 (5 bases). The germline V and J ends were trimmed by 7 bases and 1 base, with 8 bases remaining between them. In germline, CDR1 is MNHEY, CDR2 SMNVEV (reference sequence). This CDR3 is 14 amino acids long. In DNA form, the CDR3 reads TGTGCCAGCAATTCAGGGTCCTATAATTCACCCCTCCACTTT. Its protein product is CASNSGSYNSPLHF.

In DNA form, the CDR3 reads TGTGCCAGCAGTTACAGGGGTGAGGGCTACACCTTC. Protein sequence: CASSYRGEGYTF. This chain joins TRBV6-5 and TRBJ1-2, with a weak D call TRBD1 (5 bases). The germline V gene has CDR1 MNHEY and CDR2 SVGAGI. The CDR3 runs 12 residues. Trimming left V 2 bases short and J 8 bases short, with 9 bases between.

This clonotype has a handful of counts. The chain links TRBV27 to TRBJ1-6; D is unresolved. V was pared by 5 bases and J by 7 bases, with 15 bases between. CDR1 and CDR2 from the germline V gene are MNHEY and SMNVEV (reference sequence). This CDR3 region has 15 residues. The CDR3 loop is CASSTRGDSNSPLHF. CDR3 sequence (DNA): TGTGCCAGCAGTACCCGCGGGGATTCAAATTCACCCCTCCACTTT.

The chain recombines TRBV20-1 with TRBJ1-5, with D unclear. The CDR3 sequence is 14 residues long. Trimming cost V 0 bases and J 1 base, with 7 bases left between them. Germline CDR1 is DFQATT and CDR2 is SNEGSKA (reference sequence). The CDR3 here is CSARETGSNQPQHF. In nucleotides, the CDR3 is TGCAGTGCTAGAGAGACCGGGAGCAATCAGCCCCAGCATTTT.

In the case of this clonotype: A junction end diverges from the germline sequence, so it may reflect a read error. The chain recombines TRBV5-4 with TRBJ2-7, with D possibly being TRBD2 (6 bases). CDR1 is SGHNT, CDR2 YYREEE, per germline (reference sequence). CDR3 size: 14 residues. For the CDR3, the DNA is TGTGCCAGCACCTTGGCTGGGACTCCTAACGAGCAGTACTTC. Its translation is CASTLAGTPNEQYF.

The CDR3 DNA follows: TGTGCCAGCAGTTACTCTCCGGGAGTTAAAACAGATACGCAGTATTTT. Translation: CASSYSPGVKTDTQYF. The V gene is TRBV6-5, the J gene TRBJ2-3, with TRBD2 as a possible D gene (6 bases). CDR3 length: 16 residues. Trimming stripped 0 bases from V and 3 bases from J, with 13 bases between. The germline V gene has CDR1 MNHEY and CDR2 SVGAGI.

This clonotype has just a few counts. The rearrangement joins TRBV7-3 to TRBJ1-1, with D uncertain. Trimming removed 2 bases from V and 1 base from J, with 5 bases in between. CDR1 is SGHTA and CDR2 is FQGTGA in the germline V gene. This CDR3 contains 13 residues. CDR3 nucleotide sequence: TGTGCCAGCAGCTTACAGGAGAACACTGAAGCTTTCTTT. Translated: CASSLQENTEAFF.

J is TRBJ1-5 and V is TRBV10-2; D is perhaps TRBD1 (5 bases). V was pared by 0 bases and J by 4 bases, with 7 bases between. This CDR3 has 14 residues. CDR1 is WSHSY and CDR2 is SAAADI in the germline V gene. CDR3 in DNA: TGCGCCAGCAGTGAGTCGGGGACGAATCAGCCCCAGCATTTT. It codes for CASSESGTNQPQHF.

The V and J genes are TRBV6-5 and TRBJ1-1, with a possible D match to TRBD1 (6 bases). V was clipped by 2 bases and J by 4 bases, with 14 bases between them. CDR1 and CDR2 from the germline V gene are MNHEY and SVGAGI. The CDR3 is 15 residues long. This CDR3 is CASSYREGGGTEAFF. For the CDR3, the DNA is TGTGCCAGCAGTTACAGGGAGGGGGGAGGCACTGAAGCTTTCTTT.

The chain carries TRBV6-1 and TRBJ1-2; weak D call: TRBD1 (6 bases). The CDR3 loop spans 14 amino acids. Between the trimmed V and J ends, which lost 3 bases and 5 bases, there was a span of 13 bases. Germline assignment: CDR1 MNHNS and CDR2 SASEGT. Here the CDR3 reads CASSDLTGLYGYTF. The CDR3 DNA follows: TGTGCCAGCAGTGACCTCACAGGGCTTTATGGCTACACCTTC.

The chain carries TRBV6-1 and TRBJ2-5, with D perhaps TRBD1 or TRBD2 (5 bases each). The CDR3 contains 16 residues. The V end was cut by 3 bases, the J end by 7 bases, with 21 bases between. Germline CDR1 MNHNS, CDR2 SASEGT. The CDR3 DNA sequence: TGTGCCAGCAGTGAGGCCTCCGGGACCCTTTTCGGGACCCAGTACTTC. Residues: CASSEASGTLFGTQYF.

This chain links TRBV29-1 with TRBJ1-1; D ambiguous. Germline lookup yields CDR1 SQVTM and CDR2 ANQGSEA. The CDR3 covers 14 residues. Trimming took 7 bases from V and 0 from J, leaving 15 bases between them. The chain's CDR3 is CSANRETMNTEAFF. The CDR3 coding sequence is TGCAGCGCAAACCGGGAGACCATGAACACTGAAGCTTTCTTT.

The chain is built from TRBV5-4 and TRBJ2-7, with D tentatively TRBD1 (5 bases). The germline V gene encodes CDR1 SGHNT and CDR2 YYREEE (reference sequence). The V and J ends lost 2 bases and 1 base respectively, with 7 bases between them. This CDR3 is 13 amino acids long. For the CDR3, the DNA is TGTGCCAGCAGCTTTGGGGCGTCCTACGAGCAGTACTTC. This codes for CASSFGASYEQYF.

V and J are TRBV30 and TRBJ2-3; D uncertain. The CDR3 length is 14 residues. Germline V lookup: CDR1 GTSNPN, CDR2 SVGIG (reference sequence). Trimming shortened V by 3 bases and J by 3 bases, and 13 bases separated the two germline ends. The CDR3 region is CAWRDVSGTDTQYF. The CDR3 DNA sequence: TGTGCCTGGAGAGACGTTAGTGGAACAGATACGCAGTATTTT.

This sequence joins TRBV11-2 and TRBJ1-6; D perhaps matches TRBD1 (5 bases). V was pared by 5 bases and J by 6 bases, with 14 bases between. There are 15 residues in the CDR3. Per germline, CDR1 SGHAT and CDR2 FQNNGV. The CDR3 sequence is CASSLRGGSNSPLHF. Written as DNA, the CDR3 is TGTGCCAGCAGCCTAAGGGGCGGGTCTAATTCACCCCTCCACTTT.

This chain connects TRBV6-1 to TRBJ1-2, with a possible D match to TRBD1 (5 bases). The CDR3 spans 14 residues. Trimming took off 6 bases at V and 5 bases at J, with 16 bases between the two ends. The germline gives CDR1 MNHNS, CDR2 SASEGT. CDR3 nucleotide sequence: TGTGCCAGCAGCCCAACGCACGGGGGGTATGGCTACACCTTC. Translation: CASSPTHGGYGYTF.

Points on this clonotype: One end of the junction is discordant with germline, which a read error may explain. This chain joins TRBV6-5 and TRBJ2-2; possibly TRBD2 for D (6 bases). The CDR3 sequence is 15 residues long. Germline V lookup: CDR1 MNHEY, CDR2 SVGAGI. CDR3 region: CASSYSMFRDGGLFF. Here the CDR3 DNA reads TGTGCCAGCAGTTACTCGATGTTTAGGGACGGGGGGCTGTTTTTT.

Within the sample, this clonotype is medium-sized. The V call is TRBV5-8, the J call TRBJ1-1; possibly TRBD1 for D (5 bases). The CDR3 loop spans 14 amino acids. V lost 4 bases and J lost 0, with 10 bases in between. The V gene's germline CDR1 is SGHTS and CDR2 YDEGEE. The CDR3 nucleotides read TGTGCCAGCAGCGCCAAGGGGCTGAACACTGAAGCTTTCTTT. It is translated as CASSAKGLNTEAFF. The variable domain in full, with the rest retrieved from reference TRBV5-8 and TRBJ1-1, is EAGVTQSPTHLIKTRGQQATLRCSPISGHTSVYWYQQALGLGLQFLLWYDEGEERNRGNFPPRFSGRQFPNYSSELNVNALELEDSALYLCASSAKGLNTEAFFGQGTRLTVV.

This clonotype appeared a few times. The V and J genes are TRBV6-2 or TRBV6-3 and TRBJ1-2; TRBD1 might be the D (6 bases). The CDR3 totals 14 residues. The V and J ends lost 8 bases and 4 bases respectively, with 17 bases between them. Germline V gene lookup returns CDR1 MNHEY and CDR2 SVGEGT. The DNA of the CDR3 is TGTGCCAGCGGACTTACAGGGTTCGGCTATGGCTACACCTTC. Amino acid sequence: CASGLTGFGYGYTF.

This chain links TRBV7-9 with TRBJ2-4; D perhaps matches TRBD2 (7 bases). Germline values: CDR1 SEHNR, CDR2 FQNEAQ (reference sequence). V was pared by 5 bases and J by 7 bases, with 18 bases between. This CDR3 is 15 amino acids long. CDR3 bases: TGTGCCAGCAGCCTCAGAGGGGGGGGTGCGAACATTCAGTACTTC. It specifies CASSLRGGGANIQYF.

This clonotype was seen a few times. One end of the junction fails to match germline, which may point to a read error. CDR3 protein: CASSSGQGREAFF. CDR3 sequence (DNA): TGTGCTAGCAGCTCGGGACAGGGCCGTGAAGCTTTCTTT. The V gene is TRBV7-6, the J gene TRBJ1-1, with 9 nucleotides matching TRBD1. The germline CDR1 and CDR2 sequences are SGHVS and FNYEAQ. The CDR3 extends over 13 amino acids. The complete variable domain, with remaining parts taken from reference TRBV7-6 and TRBJ1-1, reads GAGVSQSPRYKVTKRGQDVALRCDPISGHVSLYWYRQALGQGPEFLTYFNYEAQQDKSGLPNDRFSAERPEGSISTLTIQRTEQRDSAMYRCASSSGQGREAFFGQGTRLTVV.

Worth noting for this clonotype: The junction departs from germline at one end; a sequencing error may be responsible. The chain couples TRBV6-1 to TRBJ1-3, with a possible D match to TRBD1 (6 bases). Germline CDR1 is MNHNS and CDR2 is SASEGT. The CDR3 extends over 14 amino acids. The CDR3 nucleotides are TGTGCCGCCTCAAGGGGGGGCTCTGGAAACACCGTATATTTT. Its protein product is CAASRGGSGNTVYF.

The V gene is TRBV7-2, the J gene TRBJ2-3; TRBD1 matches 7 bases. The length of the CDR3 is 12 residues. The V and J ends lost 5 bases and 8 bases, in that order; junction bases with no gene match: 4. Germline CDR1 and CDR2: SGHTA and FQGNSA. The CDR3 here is CASSVQGSTQYF. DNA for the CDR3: TGTGCCAGCAGCGTACAGGGGAGTACGCAGTATTTT.

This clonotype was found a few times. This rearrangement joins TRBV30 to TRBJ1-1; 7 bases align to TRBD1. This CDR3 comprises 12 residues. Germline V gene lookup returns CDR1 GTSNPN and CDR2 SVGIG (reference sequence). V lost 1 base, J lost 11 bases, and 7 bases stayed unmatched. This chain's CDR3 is CAWSAQGDEAFF. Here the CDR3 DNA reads TGTGCCTGGAGTGCCCAGGGGGATGAGGCTTTCTTT.

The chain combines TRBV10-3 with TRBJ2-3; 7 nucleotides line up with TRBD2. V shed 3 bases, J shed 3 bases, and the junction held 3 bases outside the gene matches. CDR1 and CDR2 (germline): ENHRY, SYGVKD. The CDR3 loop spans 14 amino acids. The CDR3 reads CAISDPGGTDTQYF. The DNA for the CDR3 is TGTGCCATCAGTGATCCCGGGGGGACAGATACGCAGTATTTT.

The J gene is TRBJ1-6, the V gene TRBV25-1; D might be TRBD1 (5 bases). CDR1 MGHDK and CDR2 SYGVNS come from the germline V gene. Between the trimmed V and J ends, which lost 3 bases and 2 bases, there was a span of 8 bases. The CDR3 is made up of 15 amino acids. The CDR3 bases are TGTGCCAGCAGTGAGGGGACTACCTATAATTCACCCCTCCACTTT. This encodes CASSEGTTYNSPLHF.

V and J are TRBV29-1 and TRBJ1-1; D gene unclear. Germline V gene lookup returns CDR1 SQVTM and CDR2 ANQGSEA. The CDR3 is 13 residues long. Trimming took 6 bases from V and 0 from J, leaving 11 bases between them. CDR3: CSVDDTLNTEAFF. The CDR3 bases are TGCAGCGTCGATGACACCTTGAACACTGAAGCTTTCTTT.

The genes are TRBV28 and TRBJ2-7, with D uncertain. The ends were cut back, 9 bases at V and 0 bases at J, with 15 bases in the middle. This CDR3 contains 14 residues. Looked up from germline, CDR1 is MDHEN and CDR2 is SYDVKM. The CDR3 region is CASNPFSTSYEQYF. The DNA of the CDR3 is TGTGCCAGTAATCCTTTTTCCACCTCCTACGAGCAGTACTTC.

This CDR3 is CASSLSGRFSGANVLTF. CDR3 coding DNA: TGTGCCAGCAGCTTATCCGGACGGTTCTCTGGGGCCAACGTCCTGACTTTC. V usage is TRBV7-3 and J usage is TRBJ2-6; D is uncertain. V gave up 2 bases and J gave up 0 bases, with 11 bases separating them. The CDR3 is 17 amino acids. In germline, CDR1 is SGHTA, CDR2 FQGTGA.